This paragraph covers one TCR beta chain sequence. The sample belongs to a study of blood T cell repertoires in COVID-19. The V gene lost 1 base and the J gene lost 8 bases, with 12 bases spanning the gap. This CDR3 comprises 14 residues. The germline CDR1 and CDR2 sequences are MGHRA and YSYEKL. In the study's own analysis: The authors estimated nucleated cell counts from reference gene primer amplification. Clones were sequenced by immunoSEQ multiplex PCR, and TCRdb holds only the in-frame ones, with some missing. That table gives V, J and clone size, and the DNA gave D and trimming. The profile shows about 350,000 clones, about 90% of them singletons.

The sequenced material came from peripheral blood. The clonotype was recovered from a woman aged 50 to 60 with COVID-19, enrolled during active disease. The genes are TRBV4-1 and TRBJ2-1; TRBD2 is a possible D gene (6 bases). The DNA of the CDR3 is TGCGCCAGCAGCCAAGTGTCTAGCGAAGATGAGCAGTTCTTC. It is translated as CASSQVSSEDEQFF.